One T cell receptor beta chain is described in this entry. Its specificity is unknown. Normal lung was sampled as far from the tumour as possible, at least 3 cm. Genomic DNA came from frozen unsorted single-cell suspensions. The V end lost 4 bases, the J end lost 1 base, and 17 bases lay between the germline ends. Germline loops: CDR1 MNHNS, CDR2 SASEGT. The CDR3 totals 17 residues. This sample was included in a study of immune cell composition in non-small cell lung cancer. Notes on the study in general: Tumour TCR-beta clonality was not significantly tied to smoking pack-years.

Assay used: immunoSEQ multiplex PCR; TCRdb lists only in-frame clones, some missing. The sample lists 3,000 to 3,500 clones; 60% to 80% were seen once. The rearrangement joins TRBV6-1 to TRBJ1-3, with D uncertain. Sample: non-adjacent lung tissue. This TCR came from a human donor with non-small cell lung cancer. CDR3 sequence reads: CASSVFANLDSGNTIYF. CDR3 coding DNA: TGTGCCAGCAGTGTATTCGCGAACCTCGATTCTGGAAACACCATATATTTT.